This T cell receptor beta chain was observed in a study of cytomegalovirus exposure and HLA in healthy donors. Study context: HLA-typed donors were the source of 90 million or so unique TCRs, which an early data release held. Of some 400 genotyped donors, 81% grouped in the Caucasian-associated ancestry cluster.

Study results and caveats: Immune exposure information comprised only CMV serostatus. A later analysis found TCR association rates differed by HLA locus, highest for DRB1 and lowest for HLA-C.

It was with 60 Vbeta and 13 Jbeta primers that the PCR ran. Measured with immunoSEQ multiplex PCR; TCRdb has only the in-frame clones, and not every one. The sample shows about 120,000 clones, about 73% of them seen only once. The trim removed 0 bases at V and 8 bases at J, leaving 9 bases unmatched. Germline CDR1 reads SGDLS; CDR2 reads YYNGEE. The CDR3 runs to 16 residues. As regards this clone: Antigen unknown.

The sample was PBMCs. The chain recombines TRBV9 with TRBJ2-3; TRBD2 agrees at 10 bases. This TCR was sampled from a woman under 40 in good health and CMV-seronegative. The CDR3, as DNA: TGTGCCAGCAGCGTAGGGGCCGGGACTAGCGAGATTACGCAGTATTTT. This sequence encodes CASSVGAGTSEITQYF.